A selection of T cell receptor beta chains follows, all from one sample in a study of STAT5B mutations in CD4+ large granular lymphocyte leukemia. Libraries were prepared by immunoSEQ multiplex PCR; TCRdb keeps only in-frame clonotypes and omits some of them. The data hold 30,000 to 40,000 clones, with about nine tenths observed a single time. The sample comprised CD4+ T cells from blood buffy coats. The receptors derive from a human donor in good health. CDR3s include the opening cysteine and the closing phenylalanine or tryptophan.

j_call,v_call,cdr3_aa
TRBJ2-5,TRBV5-1,CASVQAGGRAETQYF
TRBJ2-3,TRBV7-2,CASSLYPTDTQYF
TRBJ2-2,TRBV7-3,CASSQTKGAGELFF
TRBJ2-3,TRBV12-5,CASGFRTSGGATDTQYF
TRBJ2-3,TRBV5-1,CASSLDRVLGTQYF
TRBJ1-6,TRBV18,CASSPGGPHNSPLHF
TRBJ2-3,TRBV7-6,CASSLNGRRSTDTQYF
TRBJ1-6,TRBV14,CASSPWDAIGEESPLHF
TRBJ2-2,TRBV5-1,CASSLRQSNTGELFF
TRBJ2-5,TRBV27,CASSRREGQETQYF
TRBJ1-1,TRBV7-2,CASSWAGGTLNTEAFF
TRBJ2-7,TRBV19,CASRQGPGYEQYF
TRBJ1-4,TRBV6-5,CASRSIGRVEKLFF
TRBJ1-1,TRBV7-2,CASSFRQRNTEAFF
TRBJ1-2,TRBV6-4,CASSGRDGGYTF
TRBJ1-5,TRBV18,CASSRLGHFSNQPQHF
TRBJ1-4,TRBV4-1,CASSQVGRGSHEKLFF
TRBJ1-5,TRBV27,CASSLKEYQPQHF
TRBJ1-3,TRBV5-1,CASSFSPSGNTIYF
TRBJ1-2,TRBV27,CASSGDRGLGGYTF
TRBJ2-5,TRBV2,CASTLQETQYF
TRBJ2-3,TRBV4-3,CASSHSGQGTDTQYF
TRBJ2-7,TRBV11-1,CASSSRGAGSYEQYF
TRBJ1-5,TRBV4-1,CASSHAGLFNQPQHF
TRBJ2-2,TRBV11-1,CASIPSPATGELFF
TRBJ1-6,TRBV11-3,CASSPWSPLHF
TRBJ2-6,TRBV7-2,CASSLGVSVGSGANVLTF
TRBJ1-5,TRBV2,CASREIQGSQPQHF
TRBJ2-3,TRBV14,CASSQVPSTDTQYF
TRBJ1-1,TRBV7-9,CASSPWEVNTEAFF
TRBJ1-3,TRBV7-8,CASSLAKNTIYF
TRBJ1-5,TRBV28,CASGTTGLGNQPQHF
TRBJ2-5,TRBV9,CASSVGTSGRWQETQYF
TRBJ1-2,TRBV10-1,CASSDRWDYGYTF
.,TRBV25-1,CASSLTGYEQYF
TRBJ1-5,TRBV5-5,CASSSQAWGNQPQHF
TRBJ1-3,TRBV10-3,CAISSGTDSGNTIYF
TRBJ2-1,TRBV9,CASSRGPSYNEQFF
TRBJ1-2,TRBV25-1,CATWTGGLYGYTF
TRBJ1-1,TRBV11-2,CASSLLTGGTEAFF